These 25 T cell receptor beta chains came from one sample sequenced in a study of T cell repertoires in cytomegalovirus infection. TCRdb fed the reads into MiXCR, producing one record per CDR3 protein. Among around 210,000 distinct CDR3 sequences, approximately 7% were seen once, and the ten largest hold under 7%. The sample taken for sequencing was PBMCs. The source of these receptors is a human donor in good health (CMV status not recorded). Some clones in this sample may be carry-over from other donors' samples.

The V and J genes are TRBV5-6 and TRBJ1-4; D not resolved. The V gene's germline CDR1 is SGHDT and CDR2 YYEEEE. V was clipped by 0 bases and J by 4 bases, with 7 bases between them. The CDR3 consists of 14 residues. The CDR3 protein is CASSLERVNEKLFF. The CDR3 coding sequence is TGTGCCAGCAGCTTGGAGAGGGTTAATGAAAAACTGTTTTTT.

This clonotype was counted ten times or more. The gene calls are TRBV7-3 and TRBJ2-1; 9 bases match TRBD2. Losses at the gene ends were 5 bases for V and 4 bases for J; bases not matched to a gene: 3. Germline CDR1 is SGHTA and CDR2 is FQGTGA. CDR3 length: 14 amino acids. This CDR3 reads CASSPTSGYNEQFF. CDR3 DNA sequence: TGTGCCAGCAGCCCGACTAGCGGTTACAATGAGCAGTTCTTC.

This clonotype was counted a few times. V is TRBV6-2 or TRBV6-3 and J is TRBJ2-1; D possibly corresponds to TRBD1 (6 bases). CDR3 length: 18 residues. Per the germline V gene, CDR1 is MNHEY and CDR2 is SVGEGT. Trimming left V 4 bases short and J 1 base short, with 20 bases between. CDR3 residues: CASSSYHGTLRSYNEQFF. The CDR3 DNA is TGTGCCAGCAGTTCATACCACGGGACACTAAGATCCTACAATGAGCAGTTCTTC.

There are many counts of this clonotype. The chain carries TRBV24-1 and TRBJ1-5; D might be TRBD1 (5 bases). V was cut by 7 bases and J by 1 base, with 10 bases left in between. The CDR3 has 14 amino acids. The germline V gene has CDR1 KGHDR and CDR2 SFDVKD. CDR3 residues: CATSAGLSNQPQHF. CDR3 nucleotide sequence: TGTGCCACCAGCGCGGGACTCAGCAATCAGCCCCAGCATTTT.

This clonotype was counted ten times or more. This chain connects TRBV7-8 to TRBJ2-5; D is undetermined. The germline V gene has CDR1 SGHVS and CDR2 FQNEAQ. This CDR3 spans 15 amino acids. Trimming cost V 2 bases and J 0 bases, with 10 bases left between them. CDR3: CASSLSTAYQETQYF. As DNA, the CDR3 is TGTGCCAGCAGCTTAAGTACAGCGTACCAAGAGACCCAGTACTTC.

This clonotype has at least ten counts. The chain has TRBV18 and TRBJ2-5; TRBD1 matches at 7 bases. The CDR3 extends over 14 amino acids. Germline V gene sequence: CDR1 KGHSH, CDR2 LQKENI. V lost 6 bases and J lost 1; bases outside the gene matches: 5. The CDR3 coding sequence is TGTGCCAGCTCGCTTCGGACAGGCCAAGAGACCCAGTACTTC. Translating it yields CASSLRTGQETQYF.

Here the CDR3 reads CASTPDSYEQYF. For the CDR3, the DNA is TGTGCCAGCACCCCGGACAGCTACGAGCAGTACTTC. The gene calls are TRBV2 and TRBJ2-7; a possible D gene is TRBD1 (6 bases). Germline V gene lookup returns CDR1 SNHLY and CDR2 FYNNEI. The CDR3 spans 12 residues. V was cut by 7 bases and J by 3 bases, with 10 bases left in between.

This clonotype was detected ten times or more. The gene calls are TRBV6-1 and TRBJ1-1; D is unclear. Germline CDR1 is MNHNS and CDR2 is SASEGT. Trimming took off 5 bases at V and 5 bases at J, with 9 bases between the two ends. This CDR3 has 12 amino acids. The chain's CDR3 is CASSQVPTEAFF. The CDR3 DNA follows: TGTGCCAGCAGTCAGGTGCCGACTGAAGCTTTCTTT.

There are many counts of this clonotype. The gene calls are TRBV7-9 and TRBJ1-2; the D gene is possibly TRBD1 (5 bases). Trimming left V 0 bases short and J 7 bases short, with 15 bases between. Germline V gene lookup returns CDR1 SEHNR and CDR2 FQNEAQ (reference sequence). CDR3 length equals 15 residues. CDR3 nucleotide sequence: TGTGCCAGCAGCTTAGCCGAAGTAGGGGTTCTTGGCTACACCTTC. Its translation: CASSLAEVGVLGYTF.

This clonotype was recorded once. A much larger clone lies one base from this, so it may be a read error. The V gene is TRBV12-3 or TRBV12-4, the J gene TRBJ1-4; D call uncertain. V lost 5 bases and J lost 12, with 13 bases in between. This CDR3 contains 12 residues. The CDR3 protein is CASSLNLVELFF. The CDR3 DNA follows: TGTGCCAGCAGTCTGAACCTCGTCGAACTGTTTTTT.

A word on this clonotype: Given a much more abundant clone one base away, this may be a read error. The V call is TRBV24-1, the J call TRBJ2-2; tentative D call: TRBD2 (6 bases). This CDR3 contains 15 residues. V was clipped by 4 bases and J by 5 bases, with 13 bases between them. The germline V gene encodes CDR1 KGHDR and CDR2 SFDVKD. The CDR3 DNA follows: TGTGCCACCAGTGACGGGGGTATGGAGACCGGGGAGCTGTTTTTT. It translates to CATSDGGMETGELFF.

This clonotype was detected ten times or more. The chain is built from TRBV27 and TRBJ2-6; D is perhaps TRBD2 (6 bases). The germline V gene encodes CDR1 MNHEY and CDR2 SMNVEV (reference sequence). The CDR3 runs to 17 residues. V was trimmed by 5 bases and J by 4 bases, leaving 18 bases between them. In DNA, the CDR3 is TGTGCCAGCAGTATGACTAGAGGGGCGATAGGGGCCAACGTCCTGACTTTC. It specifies CASSMTRGAIGANVLTF.

The CDR3 protein is CASSPTGQLNTEAFF. The CDR3 DNA reads TGTGCCAGCAGCCCCACGGGACAACTGAACACTGAAGCTTTCTTT. This rearrangement joins TRBV4-2 to TRBJ1-1; D is perhaps TRBD1 (6 bases). Per the germline V gene, CDR1 is LGHNA and CDR2 is YNFKEQ. CDR3 length: 15 amino acids. V was cut by 4 bases and J by 0 bases, with 12 bases left in between.

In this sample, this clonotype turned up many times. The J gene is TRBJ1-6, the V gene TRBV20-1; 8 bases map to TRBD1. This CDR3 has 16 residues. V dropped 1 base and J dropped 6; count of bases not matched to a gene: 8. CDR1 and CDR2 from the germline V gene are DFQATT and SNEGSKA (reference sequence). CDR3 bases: TGCAGTGCTAGAGGAGCAGGACAGGGCCCTAATTCACCCCTCCACTTT. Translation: CSARGAGQGPNSPLHF.

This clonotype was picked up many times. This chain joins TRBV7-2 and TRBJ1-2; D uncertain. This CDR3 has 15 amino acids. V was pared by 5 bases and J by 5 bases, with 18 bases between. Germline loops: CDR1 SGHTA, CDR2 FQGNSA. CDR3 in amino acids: CASSLTLRDWYGYTF. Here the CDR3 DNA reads TGTGCCAGCAGCCTAACCCTTAGAGATTGGTATGGCTACACCTTC.

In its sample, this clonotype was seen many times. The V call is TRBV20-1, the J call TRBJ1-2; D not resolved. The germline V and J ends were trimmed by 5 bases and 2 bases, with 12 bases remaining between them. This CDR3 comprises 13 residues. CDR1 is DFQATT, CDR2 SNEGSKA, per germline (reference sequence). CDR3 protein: CSARGEGNYGYTF. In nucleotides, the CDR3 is TGCAGTGCTCGGGGAGAAGGGAACTATGGCTACACCTTC.

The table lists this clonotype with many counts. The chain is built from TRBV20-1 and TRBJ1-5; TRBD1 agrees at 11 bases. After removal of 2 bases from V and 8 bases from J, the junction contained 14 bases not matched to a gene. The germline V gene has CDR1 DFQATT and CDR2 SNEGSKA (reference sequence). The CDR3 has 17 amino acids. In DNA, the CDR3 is TGCAGTGCTAGAACACCGGGACAGGGGGATGGGTCGGAGCCCCAGCATTTT. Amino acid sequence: CSARTPGQGDGSEPQHF.

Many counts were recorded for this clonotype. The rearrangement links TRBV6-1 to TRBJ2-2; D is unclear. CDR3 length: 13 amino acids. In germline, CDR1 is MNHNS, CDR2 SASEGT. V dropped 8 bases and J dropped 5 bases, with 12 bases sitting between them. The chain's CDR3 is CASSVSRTGELFF. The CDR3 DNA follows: TGTGCCAGCTCGGTCTCCAGGACCGGGGAGCTGTTTTTT.

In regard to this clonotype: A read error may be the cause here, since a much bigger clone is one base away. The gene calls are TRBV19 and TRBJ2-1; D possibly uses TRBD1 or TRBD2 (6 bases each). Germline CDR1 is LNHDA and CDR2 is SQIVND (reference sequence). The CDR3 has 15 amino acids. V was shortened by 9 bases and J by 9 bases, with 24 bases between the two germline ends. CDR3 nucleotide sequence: TGTGCCAGCTTCCCCGGGGGCCCTTTCTTGGGTGAGCAGTTCTTC. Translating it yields CASFPGGPFLGEQFF.

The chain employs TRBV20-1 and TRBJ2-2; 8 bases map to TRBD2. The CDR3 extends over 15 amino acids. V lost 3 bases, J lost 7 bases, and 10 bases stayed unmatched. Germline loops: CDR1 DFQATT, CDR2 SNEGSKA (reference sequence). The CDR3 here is CSASASQRGNGELFF. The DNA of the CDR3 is TGCAGTGCTAGCGCTAGCCAGCGGGGGAACGGGGAGCTGTTTTTT.

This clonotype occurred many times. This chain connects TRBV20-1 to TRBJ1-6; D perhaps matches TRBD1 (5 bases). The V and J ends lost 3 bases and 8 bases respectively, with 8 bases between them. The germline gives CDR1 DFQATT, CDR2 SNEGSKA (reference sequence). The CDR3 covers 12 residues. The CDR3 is CSASGGDSPLHF. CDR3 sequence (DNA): TGCAGTGCTAGTGGGGGTGATTCACCCCTCCACTTT.

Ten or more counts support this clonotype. CDR3 sequence reads: CASSERQNSNQPQHF. The CDR3 DNA reads TGTGCCAGCAGTGAACGGCAGAATAGCAATCAGCCCCAGCATTTT. The chain is built from TRBV2 and TRBJ1-5; D remains ambiguous. The V end was cut by 2 bases, the J end by 0 bases, with 8 bases between. Germline assignment: CDR1 SNHLY and CDR2 FYNNEI. The CDR3 loop spans 15 amino acids.

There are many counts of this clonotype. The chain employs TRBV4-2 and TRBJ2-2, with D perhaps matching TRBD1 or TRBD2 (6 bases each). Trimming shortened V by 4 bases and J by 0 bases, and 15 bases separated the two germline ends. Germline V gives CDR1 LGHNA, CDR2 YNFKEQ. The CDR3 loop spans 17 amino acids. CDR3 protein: CASSPLVGGSNTGELFF. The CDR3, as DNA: TGTGCCAGCAGCCCCTTGGTCGGGGGCTCGAACACCGGGGAGCTGTTTTTT.

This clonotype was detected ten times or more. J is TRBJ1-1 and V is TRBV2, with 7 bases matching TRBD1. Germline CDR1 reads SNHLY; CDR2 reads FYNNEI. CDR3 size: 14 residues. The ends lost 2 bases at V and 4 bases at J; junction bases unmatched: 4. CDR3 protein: CASSEQGVVTEAFF. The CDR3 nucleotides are TGTGCCAGCAGTGAACAGGGGGTGGTCACTGAAGCTTTCTTT.

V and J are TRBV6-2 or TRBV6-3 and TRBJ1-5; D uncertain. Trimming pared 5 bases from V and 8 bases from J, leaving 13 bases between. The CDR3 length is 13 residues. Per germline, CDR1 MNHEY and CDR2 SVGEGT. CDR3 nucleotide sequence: TGTGCCAGCAGTCTCGACTCTACGAAGCCCCAGCATTTT. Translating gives CASSLDSTKPQHF.